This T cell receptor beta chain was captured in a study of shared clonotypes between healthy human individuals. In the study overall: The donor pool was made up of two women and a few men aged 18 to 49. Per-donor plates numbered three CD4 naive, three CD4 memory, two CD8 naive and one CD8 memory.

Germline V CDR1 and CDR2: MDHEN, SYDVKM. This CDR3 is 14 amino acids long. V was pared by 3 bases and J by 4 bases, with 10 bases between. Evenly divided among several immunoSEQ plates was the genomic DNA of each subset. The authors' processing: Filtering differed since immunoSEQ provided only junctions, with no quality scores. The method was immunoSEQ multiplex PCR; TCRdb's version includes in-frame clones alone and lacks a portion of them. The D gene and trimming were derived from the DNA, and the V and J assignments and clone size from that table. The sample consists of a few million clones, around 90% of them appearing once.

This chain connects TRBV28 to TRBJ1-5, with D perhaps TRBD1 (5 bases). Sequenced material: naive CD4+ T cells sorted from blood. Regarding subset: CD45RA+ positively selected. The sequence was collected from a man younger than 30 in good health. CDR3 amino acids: CASSLGDRNQPQHF. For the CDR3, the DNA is TGTGCCAGCAGTTTGGGGGACCGGAATCAGCCCCAGCATTTT.